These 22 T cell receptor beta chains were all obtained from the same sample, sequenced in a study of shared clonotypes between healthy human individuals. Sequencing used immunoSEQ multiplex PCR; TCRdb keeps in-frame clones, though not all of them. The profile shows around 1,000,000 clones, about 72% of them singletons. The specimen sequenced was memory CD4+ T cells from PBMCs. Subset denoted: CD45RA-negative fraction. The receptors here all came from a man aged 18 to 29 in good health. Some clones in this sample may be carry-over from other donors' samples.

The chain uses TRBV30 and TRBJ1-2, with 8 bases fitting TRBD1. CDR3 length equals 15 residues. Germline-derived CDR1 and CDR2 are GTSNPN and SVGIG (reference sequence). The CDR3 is CATSGQDNPNYGYTF. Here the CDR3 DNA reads TGTGCTACGTCGGGACAGGACAACCCTAACTATGGCTACACCTTC.

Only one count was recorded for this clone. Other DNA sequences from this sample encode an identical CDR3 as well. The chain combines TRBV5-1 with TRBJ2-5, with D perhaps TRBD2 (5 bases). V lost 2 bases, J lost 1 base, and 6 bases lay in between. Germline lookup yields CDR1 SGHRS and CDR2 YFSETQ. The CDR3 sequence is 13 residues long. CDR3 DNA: TGCGCCAGCAGCTTTGGGAGCCAAGAGACCCAGTACTTC. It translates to CASSFGSQETQYF.

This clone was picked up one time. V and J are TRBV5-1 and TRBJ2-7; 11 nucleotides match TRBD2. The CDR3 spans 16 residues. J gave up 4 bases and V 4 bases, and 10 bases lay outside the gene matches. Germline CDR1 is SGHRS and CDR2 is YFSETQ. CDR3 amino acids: CASSATSGSSPYEQYF. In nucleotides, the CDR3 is TGCGCCAGCAGCGCAACTAGCGGGAGTTCACCGTACGAGCAGTACTTC.

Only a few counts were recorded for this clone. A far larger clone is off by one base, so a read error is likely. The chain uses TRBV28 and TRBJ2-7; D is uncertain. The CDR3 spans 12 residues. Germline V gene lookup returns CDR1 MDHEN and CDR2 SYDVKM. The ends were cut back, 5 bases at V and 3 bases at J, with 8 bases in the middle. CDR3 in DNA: TGTGCCAGCAGTCCCCGCTTCTACGAGCAGTACTTC. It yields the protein CASSPRFYEQYF. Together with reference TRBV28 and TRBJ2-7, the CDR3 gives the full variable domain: DVKVTQSSRYLVKRTGEKVFLECVQDMDHENMFWYRQDPGLGLRLIYFSYDVKMKEKGDIPEGYSVSREKKERFSLILESASTNQTSMYLCASSPRFYEQYFGPGTRLTVT.

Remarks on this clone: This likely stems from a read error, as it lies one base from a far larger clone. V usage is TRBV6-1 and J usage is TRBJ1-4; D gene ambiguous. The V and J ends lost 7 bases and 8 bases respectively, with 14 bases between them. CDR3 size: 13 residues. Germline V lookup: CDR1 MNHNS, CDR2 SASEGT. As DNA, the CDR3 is TGTGCCAGCATAGACCCTGGCAACGAAAAACTGTTTTTT. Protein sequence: CASIDPGNEKLFF.

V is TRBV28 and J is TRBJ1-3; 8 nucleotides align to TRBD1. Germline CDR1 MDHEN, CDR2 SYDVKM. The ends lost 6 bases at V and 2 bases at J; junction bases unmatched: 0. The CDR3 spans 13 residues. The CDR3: CASRTGAGNTIYF. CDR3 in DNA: TGTGCCAGCAGGACAGGGGCTGGAAACACCATATATTTT.

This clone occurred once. CDR3 in amino acids: CASSLDRVANVLTF. The CDR3 region has the DNA TGTGCCAGCAGCTTGGACAGGGTAGCCAACGTCCTGACTTTC. This chain links TRBV5-5 with TRBJ2-6, with D possibly being TRBD1 (6 bases). This CDR3 contains 14 residues. V shed 0 bases and J shed 7 bases, with 8 bases lying between them. The germline V gene encodes CDR1 SGHKS and CDR2 YYEKEE (reference sequence).

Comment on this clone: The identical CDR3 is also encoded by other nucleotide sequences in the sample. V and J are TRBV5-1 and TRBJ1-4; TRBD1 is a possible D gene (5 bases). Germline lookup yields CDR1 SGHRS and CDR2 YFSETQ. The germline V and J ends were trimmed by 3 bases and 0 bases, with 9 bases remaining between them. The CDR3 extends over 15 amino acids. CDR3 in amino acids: CASSSGTPTNEKLFF. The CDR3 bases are TGCGCCAGCAGCTCTGGGACCCCAACTAATGAAAAACTGTTTTTT.

The CDR3 region has the DNA TGTGCCAGTACCAGTAGCAATCAGCCCCAGCATTTT. Amino acid sequence: CASTSSNQPQHF. The chain carries TRBV19 and TRBJ1-5; D gene ambiguous. Germline V gene sequence: CDR1 LNHDA, CDR2 SQIVND (reference sequence). The V end was cut by 7 bases, the J end by 0 bases, with 4 bases between. The CDR3 sequence is 12 residues long.

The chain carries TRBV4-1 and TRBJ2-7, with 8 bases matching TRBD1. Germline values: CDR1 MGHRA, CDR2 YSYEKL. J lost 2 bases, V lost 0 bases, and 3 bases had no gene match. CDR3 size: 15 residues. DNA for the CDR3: TGCGCCAGCAGCCAAGAGACAGGGGAAACCTACGAGCAGTACTTC. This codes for CASSQETGETYEQYF.

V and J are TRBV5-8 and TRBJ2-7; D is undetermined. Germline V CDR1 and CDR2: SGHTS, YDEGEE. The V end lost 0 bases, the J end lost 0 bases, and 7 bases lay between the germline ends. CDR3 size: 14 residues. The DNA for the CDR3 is TGTGCCAGCAGCTTGGAAACTACCTCCTACGAGCAGTACTTC. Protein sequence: CASSLETTSYEQYF. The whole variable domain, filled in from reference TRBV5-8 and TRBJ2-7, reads EAGVTQSPTHLIKTRGQQATLRCSPISGHTSVYWYQQALGLGLQFLLWYDEGEERNRGNFPPRFSGRQFPNYSSELNVNALELEDSALYLCASSLETTSYEQYFGPGTRLTVT.

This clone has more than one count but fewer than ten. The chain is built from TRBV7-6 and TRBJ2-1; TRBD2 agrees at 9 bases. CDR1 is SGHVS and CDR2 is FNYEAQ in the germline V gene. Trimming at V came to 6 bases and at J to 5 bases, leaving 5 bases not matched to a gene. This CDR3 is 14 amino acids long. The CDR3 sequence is CASRALAGNNEQFF. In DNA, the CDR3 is TGTGCCAGCAGGGCTCTAGCGGGAAACAATGAGCAGTTCTTC.

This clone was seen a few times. The DNA for the CDR3 is TGTGCCAGCAGCTTTCGCGCCAGGGGGAATGAGCAGTTCTTC. This codes for CASSFRARGNEQFF. This sequence joins TRBV7-9 and TRBJ2-1; TRBD1 matches 7 bases. CDR1 and CDR2 (germline): SEHNR, FQNEAQ (reference sequence). Trimming at V came to 3 bases and at J to 7 bases, leaving 6 bases not matched to a gene. This CDR3 is 14 amino acids long.

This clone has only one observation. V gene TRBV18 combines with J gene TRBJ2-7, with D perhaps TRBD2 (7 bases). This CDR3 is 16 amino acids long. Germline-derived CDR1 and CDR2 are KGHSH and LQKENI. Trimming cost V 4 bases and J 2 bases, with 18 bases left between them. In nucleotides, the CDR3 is TGTGCCAGCTCACGCGTCGGGGGGCTGTCTACCTACGAGCAGTACTTC. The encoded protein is CASSRVGGLSTYEQYF.

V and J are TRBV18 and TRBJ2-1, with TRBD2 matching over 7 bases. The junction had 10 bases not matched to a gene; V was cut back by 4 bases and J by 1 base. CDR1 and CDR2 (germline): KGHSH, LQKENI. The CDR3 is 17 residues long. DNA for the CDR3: TGTGCCAGCTCACTCCCTCGCGGGAGAGTATCCTACAATGAGCAGTTCTTC. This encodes CASSLPRGRVSYNEQFF.

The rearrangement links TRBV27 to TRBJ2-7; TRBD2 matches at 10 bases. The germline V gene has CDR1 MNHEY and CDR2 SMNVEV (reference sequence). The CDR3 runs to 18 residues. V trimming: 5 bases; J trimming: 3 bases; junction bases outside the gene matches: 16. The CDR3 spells CASSHSPRLSSGSYEQYF. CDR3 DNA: TGTGCCAGCAGTCACAGCCCCCGTTTGTCTAGCGGGAGCTACGAGCAGTACTTC.

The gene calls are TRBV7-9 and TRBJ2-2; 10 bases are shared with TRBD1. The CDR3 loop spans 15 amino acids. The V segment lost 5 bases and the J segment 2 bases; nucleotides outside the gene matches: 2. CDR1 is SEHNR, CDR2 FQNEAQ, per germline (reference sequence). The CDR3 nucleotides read TGTGCCAGCAGCATGACAGGGGGCAACACCGGGGAGCTGTTTTTT. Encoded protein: CASSMTGGNTGELFF.

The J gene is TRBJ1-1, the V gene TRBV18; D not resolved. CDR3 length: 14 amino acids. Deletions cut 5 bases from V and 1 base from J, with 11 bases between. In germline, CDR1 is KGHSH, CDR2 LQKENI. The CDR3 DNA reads TGTGCCAGCTCATTTATGGAGAAGAACACTGAAGCTTTCTTT. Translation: CASSFMEKNTEAFF.

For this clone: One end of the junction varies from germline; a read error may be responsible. The CDR3 reads CSVEVLAGLVF. The CDR3 DNA follows: TGCAGCGTTGAAGTACTAGCGGGGCTGGTCTTC. This chain connects TRBV29-1 to TRBJ2-7; 10 bases map to TRBD2. Germline V CDR1 and CDR2: SQVTM, ANQGSEA. The CDR3 is made up of 11 amino acids.

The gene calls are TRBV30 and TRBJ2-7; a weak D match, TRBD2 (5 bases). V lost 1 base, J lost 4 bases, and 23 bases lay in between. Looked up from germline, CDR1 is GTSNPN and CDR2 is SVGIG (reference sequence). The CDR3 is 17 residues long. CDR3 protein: CAWSAGGFDDQNYEQYF. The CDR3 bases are TGTGCCTGGAGTGCGGGCGGGTTCGATGACCAAAATTACGAGCAGTACTTC.

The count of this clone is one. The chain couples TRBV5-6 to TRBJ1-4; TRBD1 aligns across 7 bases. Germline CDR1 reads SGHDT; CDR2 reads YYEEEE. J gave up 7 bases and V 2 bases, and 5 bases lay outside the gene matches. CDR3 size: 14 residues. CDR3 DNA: TGTGCCAGCAGCTTCTCAGGGGGGGCTGAAAAACTGTTTTTT. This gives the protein CASSFSGGAEKLFF.

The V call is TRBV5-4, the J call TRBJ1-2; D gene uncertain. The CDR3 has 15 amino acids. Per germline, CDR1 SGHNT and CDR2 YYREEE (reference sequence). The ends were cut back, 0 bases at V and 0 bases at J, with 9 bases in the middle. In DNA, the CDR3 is TGTGCCAGCAGCTTGGCTTGGGCCACTAACTATGGCTACACCTTC. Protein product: CASSLAWATNYGYTF.